These 25 T cell receptor beta chains share one sample of origin, sequenced in a study of blood T cell repertoires in COVID-19. The method was immunoSEQ multiplex PCR; TCRdb's version includes in-frame clones alone and lacks a portion of them. The table shows 250,000 or so clones, with nearly 90% occurring only once. The specimen sequenced was peripheral blood. The receptors were sampled from a man aged 18 to 35 with active or convalescent COVID-19.

The chain has TRBV7-9 and TRBJ2-6, with TRBD2 identical over 11 bases. Germline CDR1 reads SEHNR; CDR2 reads FQNEAQ (reference sequence). The CDR3 has 17 residues. V was clipped by 8 bases and J by 4 bases; unmatched bases: 10. As DNA, the CDR3 is TGTGCCAGCGCGGGACTAGCGGACATCGGGGGGGCCAACGTCCTGACTTTC. Protein product: CASAGLADIGGANVLTF.

The chain is built from TRBV7-9 and TRBJ2-7, with D perhaps TRBD2 (5 bases). The CDR3 spans 13 residues. Per the germline V gene, CDR1 is SEHNR and CDR2 is FQNEAQ (reference sequence). Deletions cut 6 bases from V and 2 bases from J, with 11 bases between. The CDR3 coding sequence is TGTGCCAGCAGTTCTAGAGGGACCTACGAGCAGTACTTC. It encodes CASSSRGTYEQYF.

This chain connects TRBV19 to TRBJ1-3, with 7 bases lining up with TRBD1. Germline loops: CDR1 LNHDA, CDR2 SQIVND (reference sequence). The CDR3 sequence is 13 residues long. Unmatched junction bases numbered 5, after V lost 8 bases and J lost 4 bases. CDR3 region: CASRTGAGNTIYF. The CDR3 bases are TGTGCCAGTCGTACAGGGGCCGGAAACACCATATATTTT.

J is TRBJ1-1 and V is TRBV19; D might be TRBD1 (6 bases). Germline V gene data show CDR1 as LNHDA and CDR2 as SQIVND (reference sequence). The CDR3 is 15 amino acids. Trimming took off 3 bases at V and 0 bases at J, with 11 bases between the two ends. CDR3 loop: CASSMDRLMNTEAFF. DNA for the CDR3: TGTGCCAGTAGTATGGACAGACTAATGAACACTGAAGCTTTCTTT.

This chain uses TRBV3-1 (or the pseudogene TRBV3-2) with TRBJ1-2; 10 nucleotides align to TRBD1. The V segment lost 4 bases and the J segment 4 bases; nucleotides outside the gene matches: 6. Per germline, CDR1 LGHDT and CDR2 YNNKEL (reference sequence). CDR3 size: 15 residues. CDR3 DNA sequence: TGTGCCAGCAGCCTGACAGGGGGCTTGGGCTATGGCTACACCTTC. Its protein product is CASSLTGGLGYGYTF.

The genes are TRBV9 and TRBJ2-7; the D is unclear. The ends were cut back, 4 bases at V and 6 bases at J, with 11 bases in the middle. Germline loops: CDR1 SGDLS, CDR2 YYNGEE. This CDR3 has 12 residues. CDR3 nucleotide sequence: TGTGCCAGCAGCCTAGACGGTGTCGAGCAGTACTTC. Encoded protein: CASSLDGVEQYF.

The CDR3 nucleotides read TGTGCCAGCAGCCCCCTTTTGGCGGGGACGGGCACAGATACGCAGTATTTT. This gives the protein CASSPLLAGTGTDTQYF. The chain uses TRBV9 and TRBJ2-3; the D gene is possibly TRBD2 (6 bases). Germline V lookup: CDR1 SGDLS, CDR2 YYNGEE. V lost 4 bases to trimming and J lost 1 base, with 19 bases between them. The CDR3 spans 17 residues. Supplemented by reference TRBV9 and TRBJ2-3, the full variable domain reads DSGVTQTPKHLITATGQRVTLRCSPRSGDLSVYWYQQSLDQGLQFLIQYYNGEERAKGNILERFSAQQFPDLHSELNLSSLELGDSALYFCASSPLLAGTGTDTQYFGPGTRLTVL.

This chain links TRBV7-2 with TRBJ2-3, with 14 bases fitting TRBD2. Trimming took 5 bases from V and 5 from J; bases not matched to a gene: 9. Germline V gene data show CDR1 as SGHTA and CDR2 as FQGNSA. The CDR3 spans 17 residues. CDR3 nucleotide sequence: TGTGCCAGCAGCCCGCGGACTAGCGGGGGGCGGAGAGATACGCAGTATTTT. The encoded protein is CASSPRTSGGRRDTQYF.

In DNA, the CDR3 is TGCGCCAGCACAGGGGCCGGGACCGGGGAGCTGTTTTTT. Its protein product is CASTGAGTGELFF. The rearrangement uses TRBV5-1 and TRBJ2-2; D perhaps matches TRBD1 (6 bases). The V end was cut by 6 bases, the J end by 5 bases, with 11 bases between. CDR3 length: 13 residues. From germline, CDR1 is SGHRS and CDR2 YFSETQ.

The DNA of the CDR3 is TGTGCCTGGAGTGTACCAGGGGGCAAGGAGGGAAACACCATATATTTT. It translates to CAWSVPGGKEGNTIYF. This rearrangement joins TRBV30 to TRBJ1-3; 8 nucleotides align to TRBD1. This CDR3 spans 16 amino acids. CDR1 is GTSNPN and CDR2 is SVGIG in the germline V gene (reference sequence). V trimming: 0 bases; J trimming: 4 bases; junction bases outside the gene matches: 8.

The gene calls are TRBV30 and TRBJ1-1; D remains ambiguous. V lost 1 base and J lost 1, with 7 bases in between. The CDR3 covers 13 residues. Looked up from germline, CDR1 is GTSNPN and CDR2 is SVGIG (reference sequence). The CDR3 DNA reads TGTGCCTGGAGTGCAAATAGGAACACTGAAGCTTTCTTT. It specifies CAWSANRNTEAFF.

The chain couples TRBV28 to TRBJ2-7; TRBD1 might be the D (6 bases). Germline CDR1 and CDR2: MDHEN and SYDVKM. The CDR3 totals 13 residues. V was pared by 7 bases and J by 6 bases, with 16 bases between. CDR3 protein: CASNIGLGGEQYF. As DNA, the CDR3 is TGTGCCAGCAACATCGGGCTAGGGGGCGAGCAGTACTTC.

V and J are TRBV6-4 and TRBJ2-3; 8 bases agree with TRBD1. This CDR3 has 15 residues. The J segment lost 4 bases and the V segment lost 7 bases, leaving 10 bases of the junction unmatched. CDR1 MRHNA and CDR2 SNTAGT come from the germline V gene. CDR3 nucleotides: TGTGCCAGCATCCCGGACAGGGATAGCGCAGATACGCAGTATTTT. Its translation is CASIPDRDSADTQYF.

The V gene is TRBV9, the J gene TRBJ2-1; D gene ambiguous. V gave up 6 bases and J gave up 4 bases, with 11 bases separating them. CDR3 size: 13 residues. Germline V CDR1 and CDR2: SGDLS, YYNGEE. CDR3 in DNA: TGTGCCAGCAATGGTCCGGGTTACAATGAGCAGTTCTTC. Translated, it gives CASNGPGYNEQFF.

The chain joins TRBV7-9 to TRBJ2-5; 8 bases align to TRBD1. This CDR3 spans 14 amino acids. Per the germline V gene, CDR1 is SEHNR and CDR2 is FQNEAQ (reference sequence). V shed 6 bases, J shed 4 bases, and the junction held 7 bases outside the gene matches. In DNA, the CDR3 is TGTGCCAGCAGGCAAGGTGGACAGGGAGAGACCCAGTACTTC. It specifies CASRQGGQGETQYF.

V usage is TRBV5-1 and J usage is TRBJ1-2, with 9 positions matching TRBD1. This CDR3 has 15 amino acids. J gave up 7 bases and V 5 bases, and 12 bases lay outside the gene matches. Germline CDR1 reads SGHRS; CDR2 reads YFSETQ. CDR3 nucleotides: TGCGCCAGCAGAGGGACAGGGCCCGGATGGAGTGGCTACACCTTC. This gives the protein CASRGTGPGWSGYTF.

The chain has TRBV28 and TRBJ2-1; maybe TRBD2 (6 bases). The CDR3 extends over 15 amino acids. V gave up 7 bases and J gave up 0 bases, with 13 bases separating them. The germline gives CDR1 MDHEN, CDR2 SYDVKM. The CDR3 coding sequence is TGTGCCAGCACCTTAGCGGAGAGCTCCTACAATGAGCAGTTCTTC. Protein product: CASTLAESSYNEQFF.

The rearrangement joins TRBV2 to TRBJ2-5; possibly TRBD2 for D (5 bases). The V end lost 5 bases, the J end lost 3 bases, and 13 bases lay between the germline ends. The germline gives CDR1 SNHLY, CDR2 FYNNEI. This CDR3 has 14 amino acids. The CDR3 region has the DNA TGTGCCAGCAGTATGCGACTAATCAAAGAGACCCAGTACTTC. This translates into CASSMRLIKETQYF.

The J gene is TRBJ2-1, the V gene TRBV27; 9 bases map to TRBD2. Germline V gene data show CDR1 as MNHEY and CDR2 as SMNVEV (reference sequence). V lost 4 bases and J lost 0; bases outside the gene matches: 10. This CDR3 spans 18 amino acids. The CDR3 region has the DNA TGTGCCAGCAGTTCGTCGGGGCTAGCGGGACACTCCTACAATGAGCAGTTCTTC. Protein product: CASSSSGLAGHSYNEQFF.

A word on this clone: A much larger clone differs by one base, so this may be a read error. This chain links TRBV9 with TRBJ2-3; 8 nucleotides line up with TRBD2. V was clipped by 3 bases and J by 0 bases; unmatched bases: 0. The CDR3 sequence is 14 residues long. Germline values: CDR1 SGDLS, CDR2 YYNGEE. The CDR3 loop reads CASSERGSTDTQYF. The CDR3 DNA reads TGTGCCAGCAGCGAGCGGGGGAGCACAGATACGCAGTATTTT.

The V gene is TRBV14, the J gene TRBJ1-1; 8 nucleotides match TRBD1. Trimming cost V 5 bases and J 4 bases; bases outside gene matches: 15. The CDR3 length is 17 residues. Germline CDR1 and CDR2: SGHDN and FVKESK. DNA for the CDR3: TGTGCCAGCAGCTTACAAGACGGCAGGGGGCTTGGCACTGAAGCTTTCTTT. Its protein product is CASSLQDGRGLGTEAFF.

J is TRBJ2-1 and V is TRBV19; TRBD2 matches 8 bases. The CDR3 covers 16 residues. Unmatched junction bases numbered 7, after V lost 1 base and J lost 5 bases. CDR1 LNHDA and CDR2 SQIVND come from the germline V gene (reference sequence). This chain's CDR3 is CASSIASSGGHNEQFF. The CDR3 coding sequence is TGTGCCAGTAGTATAGCATCCAGCGGGGGCCACAATGAGCAGTTCTTC.

The CDR3 reads CASSRMWGEETQYF. Written as DNA, the CDR3 is TGTGCCAGCAGCCGAATGTGGGGGGAAGAGACCCAGTACTTC. The chain uses TRBV11-2 and TRBJ2-5; D might be TRBD2 (6 bases). The CDR3 consists of 14 residues. Trimming shortened V by 5 bases and J by 3 bases, and 13 bases separated the two germline ends. Germline CDR1 SGHAT, CDR2 FQNNGV.

The rearrangement links TRBV12-5 to TRBJ2-2; no definite D call. Germline assignment: CDR1 LGHNT and CDR2 FRNRAP. The CDR3 has 14 amino acids. Trimming cost V 2 bases and J 5 bases, with 9 bases left between them. CDR3 sequence reads: CASGLLSGTGELFF. Written as DNA, the CDR3 is TGTGCTAGTGGTTTGCTGTCCGGGACCGGGGAGCTGTTTTTT.

The chain recombines TRBV6-2 or TRBV6-3 with TRBJ1-1, with 10 bases lining up with TRBD1. Germline V gene sequence: CDR1 MNHEY, CDR2 SVGEGT. The trim removed 5 bases at V and 5 bases at J, leaving 11 bases unmatched. This CDR3 spans 16 amino acids. The CDR3 nucleotides are TGTGCCAGCAGTGATGCATATGGACAGGGGGGAACTGAAGCTTTCTTT. Encoded protein: CASSDAYGQGGTEAFF.